This T cell receptor beta chain was obtained from a study of blood T cell repertoires in COVID-19. As for the study in general: T cells, B-cell-depleted T cells, or PBMCs provided the cDNA or gDNA that served as material.

Profiling relied on immunoSEQ multiplex PCR, and the TCRdb table lists in-frame clones only, not all of them. The sample gives more than 250,000 clones, just over 85% of which show up once; over 9.5% is in the top ten. Across 20 to 25 US areas, participants ranged in age from about 18 to 90 years. In assigning cohorts, the study relied on participant-reported clinical history. Recovered status in Cohort 3 required two negative PCRs, clearance, or symptom resolution. The ends lost 2 bases at V and 2 bases at J; junction bases unmatched: 8. Germline CDR1 reads SGHTA; CDR2 reads FQGTGA. CDR3 length: 19 amino acids.

The origin of this receptor is a woman under 30 who had recovered from COVID-19. The chain links TRBV7-3 to TRBJ2-1, with 14 bases aligning to TRBD2. Source material: PBMCs or T cells enriched from blood (not recorded which). The CDR3 DNA is TGTGCCAGCAGCTTAGTGGGGACTAGCGGGGGCGGGGCCTACAATGAGCAGTTCTTC. This sequence encodes CASSLVGTSGGGAYNEQFF. The complete variable domain, with remaining parts taken from reference TRBV7-3 and TRBJ2-1, reads GAGVSQTPSNKVTEKGKYVELRCDPISGHTALYWYRQSLGQGPEFLIYFQGTGAADDSGLPNDRFFAVRPEGSVSTLKIQRTERGDSAVYLCASSLVGTSGGGAYNEQFFGPGTRLTVL.